This record looks at one T cell receptor beta chain sequence and its context. These data are taken from a study of T-cell memory formation after mild COVID-19. The V gene lost 2 bases and the J gene lost 7 bases, with 21 bases spanning the gap. CDR3 length: 16 amino acids. Per the germline V gene, CDR1 is SGHRS and CDR2 is YFSETQ. TCRdb analysed the 5' RACE reads with MiXCR anew, one entry per CDR3 protein. The sample records under 550,000 distinct CDR3 sequences, under 20% being singletons. The rearrangement links TRBV5-1 to TRBJ1-2, with a possible D match to TRBD1 (5 bases). The sample consisted of PBMCs or a T cell subset sorted from them (not recorded which). The clonotype comes from a young man who had mild COVID-19 (a few samples of this study predate the infection). Cell type and time point are not known. Written as DNA, the CDR3 is TGCGCCAGCAGCTTCCAAGGTGCAGGGCTCTCTAGTGGCTACACCTTC. Its protein product is CASSFQGAGLSSGYTF.